Listed below are T cell receptor beta chains from one sample, sequenced in a study of shared clonotypes between healthy human individuals. Repertoires were generated with immunoSEQ multiplex PCR, while TCRdb's copy carries only in-frame clones and drops some. Of 550,000 to 850,000 clones listed, less than 85% are singletons. Sequencing input: memory CD4+ T cells sorted from blood. The receptors derive from a woman in her thirties in good health. Each CDR3 is given with its conserved first and last residue. The D gene is left open where the match is weak. A clone size is listed for some rows: how often the clone was seen (once, few, many), or a class if it is expanded.

V	size	J	D	CDR3	DNA
TRBV5-1	NA	TRBJ2-5	NA	CASSFGETQYF	TGCGCCAGCAGCTTTGGAGAGACCCAGTACTTC
TRBV5-4	NA	TRBJ2-3	NA	CASSLLGLGGQDTQYF	TGTGCCAGCAGCTTGCTGGGGCTCGGTGGTCAGGATACGCAGTATTTT
TRBV6-1	NA	TRBJ2-2	NA	CASSEQGNTGELFF	TGTGCCAGCAGTGAACAGGGGAACACCGGGGAGCTGTTTTTT
TRBV30	NA	TRBJ1-3	TRBD1	CAWRRGPGNTIYF	TGTGCCTGGAGGAGGGGGCCTGGAAACACCATATATTTT
TRBV10-1	few	TRBJ2-3	NA	CASSLDGSDTDTQYF	TGCGCCAGCAGCCTTGACGGCTCAGACACAGATACGCAGTATTTT
TRBV14	NA	TRBJ2-5	TRBD1	CASSQDVGQGKTQYF	TGTGCCAGCAGCCAAGATGTGGGACAGGGAAAGACCCAGTACTTC
TRBV6-6	NA	TRBJ1-2	NA	CASSLRLGYTF	TGTGCCAGCAGTTTGCGACTAGGCTACACCTTC
TRBV11-3	NA	TRBJ2-7	NA	CASSVQGAPISYEQYF	TGTGCCAGCAGCGTCCAGGGAGCCCCGATTTCCTACGAGCAGTACTTC
TRBV2	NA	TRBJ1-2	NA	CASSVTAYTSGYGYTF	TGTGCCAGCAGTGTGACTGCCTACACCTCGGGCTATGGCTACACCTTC
TRBV12-5	NA	TRBJ1-1	NA	CASGLTTKGTVEAFF	TGTGCTAGTGGTCTGACGACCAAAGGAACAGTTGAAGCTTTCTTT
TRBV23-1	NA	TRBJ1-2	NA	CASSSYGYTF	TGCGCCAGCAGTTCCTATGGCTACACCTTC
TRBV19	once	TRBJ1-5	NA	CASSGRHDQPQHF	TGTGCCAGTTCGGGGCGGCACGATCAGCCCCAGCATTTT
TRBV28	NA	TRBJ2-2	TRBD1	CASSKRRQGFSTGELFF	TGTGCCAGCAGCAAACGTCGACAGGGGTTTTCCACCGGGGAGCTGTTTTTT
TRBV2	few	TRBJ2-2	NA	CASSQQGNTGELFF	TGTGCCAGCAGTCAACAGGGAAACACCGGGGAGCTGTTTTTT
TRBV7-8	NA	TRBJ1-5	NA	CASSYTQGPNQPQHF	TGTGCCAGCAGCTACACACAGGGCCCCAATCAGCCCCAGCATTTT
TRBV11-2	NA	TRBJ1-2	NA	CASSLGLGYTF	TGTGCCAGCAGCTTAGGTCTGGGCTACACCTTC
TRBV5-1	many	TRBJ2-1	NA	CASSLSSTGYNEQFF	TGCGCCAGCAGCTTGTCTTCGACCGGATACAATGAGCAGTTCTTC
TRBV5-4	many	TRBJ2-5	NA	CASSLSVSQETQYF	TGTGCCAGCAGCTTGTCGGTCAGTCAAGAGACCCAGTACTTC
TRBV7-9	NA	TRBJ2-5	TRBD2	CASSLHGTSGKETQYF	TGTGCCAGCAGCTTACACGGGACTAGCGGGAAAGAGACCCAGTACTTC
TRBV5-1	NA	TRBJ1-1	NA	CASSLGYLRGTSNTEAFF	TGCGCCAGCAGCTTGGGATACCTAAGAGGGACATCGAACACTGAAGCTTTCTTT
TRBV27	NA	TRBJ2-1	TRBD2	CASSLFSSGRPLEQFF	TGTGCCAGCAGTTTATTTTCTAGCGGGAGGCCCCTGGAGCAGTTCTTC
TRBV5-1	NA	TRBJ2-7	NA	CASSLGLEGYEQYF	TGCGCCAGCAGCTTGGGACTAGAAGGGTACGAGCAGTACTTC
TRBV6-6	NA	TRBJ2-7	NA	CASRRGDEQYF	TGTGCCAGCAGGAGGGGCGACGAGCAGTACTTC
TRBV4-1	NA	TRBJ2-1	TRBD2	CASSPGRGWNEQFF	TGCGCCAGCAGCCCCGGGAGGGGTTGGAATGAGCAGTTCTTC
TRBV5-1	once	TRBJ2-1	NA	CASSLTTDTYNEQFF	TGCGCCAGCAGCTTGACGACCGACACCTACAATGAGCAGTTCTTC
TRBV19	once	TRBJ2-7	NA	CASSVDLNYEQYF	TGTGCCAGTAGTGTAGACCTAAACTACGAGCAGTACTTC
TRBV7-8	once	TRBJ1-5	NA	CASSLGTVDQPQHF	TGTGCCAGCAGCTTAGGGACAGTCGATCAGCCCCAGCATTTT
TRBV19	NA	TRBJ2-1	TRBD2	CASSQPGLAGGLEQFF	TGTGCCAGTAGTCAGCCGGGACTAGCGGGAGGGCTTGAACAGTTCTTC
TRBV5-4	NA	TRBJ2-2	NA	CASSSDPGTGGGELFF	TGTGCCAGCAGCTCCGACCCGGGAACGGGTGGCGGGGAGCTGTTTTTT
TRBV7-9	once	TRBJ2-2	NA	CASSWTYGELFF	TGTGCCAGCAGCTGGACATACGGGGAGCTGTTTTTT
TRBV9	NA	TRBJ2-1	TRBD2	CASSATTSGEQFF	TGTGCCAGCAGCGCAACTACTAGCGGCGAGCAGTTCTTC
TRBV21-1	few	TRBJ1-5	NA	CASSKAEAGQGYSNQPQHF	TGTGCCAGCAGCAAAGCGGAAGCGGGACAGGGCTATAGCAATCAGCCCCAGCATTTT
TRBV14	NA	TRBJ2-7	TRBD1	CASSQGRTGLYEQYF	TGTGCCAGCAGCCAAGGACGGACAGGGCTCTACGAGCAGTACTTC
TRBV7-9	NA	TRBJ2-2	NA	CASSPTSGGVNTGELFF	TGTGCCAGCAGCCCTACCTCTGGCGGAGTTAACACCGGGGAGCTGTTTTTT
TRBV5-6	once	TRBJ2-7	TRBD1	CASSSKGRGREQYF	TGTGCCAGCAGCTCGAAGGGCAGGGGGCGAGAGCAGTACTTC
TRBV4-1	NA	TRBJ2-1	TRBD2	CASSQALALAGVVSYNEQFF	TGCGCCAGCAGCCAAGCTCTGGCACTAGCGGGAGTAGTATCCTACAATGAGCAGTTCTTC
TRBV6-1	NA	TRBJ2-3	TRBD2	CASKLAGQGTQYF	TGTGCCAGCAAACTAGCGGGGCAGGGTACGCAGTATTTT
TRBV11-2	NA	TRBJ2-1	NA	CASSSYQGSYNEQFF	TGTGCCAGCAGCTCTTACCAGGGGAGCTACAATGAGCAGTTCTTC
TRBV2	NA	TRBJ2-1	TRBD1	CASSNQGAGVSNEQFF	TGTGCCAGCAGTAACCAGGGGGCTGGAGTCTCGAATGAGCAGTTCTTC
TRBV7-8	NA	TRBJ1-3	TRBD1	CASSLDRTGVLNTIYF	TGTGCCAGCAGCCTAGACCGGACAGGGGTATTAAACACCATATATTTT
TRBV28	NA	TRBJ1-5	TRBD1	CASRTGDRVQPQHF	TGTGCCAGCAGGACGGGGGACAGGGTTCAGCCCCAGCATTTT
TRBV5-4	once	TRBJ2-1	NA	CASSFLAGGIGNEQFF	TGTGCCAGCAGCTTCCTAGCAGGGGGGATTGGTAATGAGCAGTTCTTC
TRBV7-9	NA	TRBJ2-2	NA	CASSLAQANTGELFF	TGTGCCAGCAGCTTAGCCCAGGCGAACACCGGGGAGCTGTTTTTT
TRBV5-1	few	TRBJ2-1	TRBD2	CASSLELRRELDEQFF	TGCGCCAGCAGCTTGGAATTAAGGCGGGAGCTCGATGAGCAGTTCTTC
TRBV6-5	NA	TRBJ1-2	TRBD1	CASRGQGARYGYTF	TGTGCCAGCAGGGGACAGGGGGCGCGTTATGGCTACACCTTC